This T cell receptor (beta chain) was identified in a study of T-cell reconstitution after alpha-beta-depleted transplantation in children. This clonotype has just a few counts. Its target is unknown. General study points: Reported findings indicate that, about two months after transplant, alpha-beta T cells came from several hundred expanded clones, which were derived from non-depleted graft cells. A year post-transplant, T-cell counts and diversity derived mostly from newly produced T cells. For some patients, TCRbeta diversity was high at day 60 because of recipient T cells and thymic progenitors that survived.

Construction of the TCRbeta library involved unique molecular identifiers. TCRdb re-called the PCR reads with MiXCR, one entry per CDR3 protein. The sample holds 530,000 or so distinct CDR3 sequences, around 27% seen once. Germline CDR1 MNHEY, CDR2 SMNVEV (reference sequence). The CDR3 totals 14 residues. V was trimmed by 6 bases and J by 7 bases, leaving 18 bases between them. The sequence came from a boy less than two years old with Wiskott-Aldrich syndrome, due to receive a stem cell transplant. The sample in question was PBMCs, obtained before TCRalphabeta/CD19-depleted stem cell transplant. The rearrangement uses TRBV27 and TRBJ2-5; D is unresolved. For the CDR3, the DNA is TGTGCCAGCAGCAAACAACCCCCCTATGGGACCCAGTACTTC. Translated, it gives CASSKQPPYGTQYF.